These 16 T cell receptor beta chains share one sample of origin, sequenced in a study of blood T cell repertoires in COVID-19. The data were produced by immunoSEQ multiplex PCR, yet TCRdb's version contains in-frame clones alone and is incomplete. The sample includes about 200,000 clones, roughly 83% of them seen just once. Sequencing was carried out using peripheral blood. Receptor source: a woman between 40 and 55 years old with COVID-19, enrolled during active disease.

The chain joins TRBV24-1 to TRBJ2-3; D might be TRBD2 (5 bases). Trimming pared 0 bases from V and 0 bases from J, leaving 12 bases between. The CDR3 length is 17 residues. Germline CDR1 and CDR2: KGHDR and SFDVKD. DNA for the CDR3: TGTGCCACCAGTGATTTGCGGGGTACGGCTAGCACAGATACGCAGTATTTT. Protein sequence: CATSDLRGTASTDTQYF.

This sequence joins TRBV2 and TRBJ2-3, with 13 bases aligning to TRBD2. V was clipped by 6 bases and J by 4 bases; unmatched bases: 7. Germline-derived CDR1 and CDR2 are SNHLY and FYNNEI. The CDR3 contains 16 residues. The CDR3 loop is CASRRTSGSVSDTQYF. CDR3 coding DNA: TGTGCCAGCAGGCGGACTAGCGGGAGTGTTTCAGATACGCAGTATTTT.

The chain is built from TRBV7-2 and TRBJ2-6; D is ambiguous. The CDR3 totals 15 residues. V lost 6 bases, J lost 0 bases, and 9 bases lay in between. Looked up from germline, CDR1 is SGHTA and CDR2 is FQGNSA. The CDR3 DNA reads as TGTGCCAGCAGTTCCCAGGTCTCTGGGGCCAACGTCCTGACTTTC. Encoded protein: CASSSQVSGANVLTF.

In its sample, this clone was seen once. The J gene is TRBJ2-6, the V gene TRBV2; D may be TRBD1 (6 bases). The germline CDR1 and CDR2 sequences are SNHLY and FYNNEI. CDR3 length equals 16 residues. V lost 7 bases to trimming and J lost 4 bases, with 17 bases between them. CDR3 bases: TGTGCCAGCAAAACAGGGAATACTCCCGGGGCCAACGTCCTGACTTTC. This codes for CASKTGNTPGANVLTF.

CDR3: CASSEQGPPLHF. The CDR3 nucleotides are TGTGCCAGCAGTGAACAGGGGCCACCCCTCCACTTT. The chain links TRBV2 to TRBJ1-6; maybe TRBD1 (6 bases). Trimming pared 2 bases from V and 11 bases from J, leaving 7 bases between. The CDR3 consists of 12 residues. Germline CDR1 SNHLY, CDR2 FYNNEI.

This clone was recorded once. This chain connects TRBV2 to TRBJ2-3; D uncertain. V lost 8 bases and J lost 5, with 5 bases in between. The CDR3 spans 10 residues. Germline assignment: CDR1 SNHLY and CDR2 FYNNEI. The DNA for the CDR3 is TGTGCCAGCGTTCGAGATACGCAGTATTTT. It specifies CASVRDTQYF.

This clone was seen more than once but under ten times. The chain has TRBV5-1 and TRBJ1-2, with 7 nucleotides matching TRBD1. The J segment lost 2 bases and the V segment lost 4 bases, leaving 11 bases of the junction unmatched. Per germline, CDR1 SGHRS and CDR2 YFSETQ. CDR3 size: 16 residues. The CDR3 spells CASSPDPGQLNYGYTF. Here the CDR3 DNA reads TGCGCCAGCAGCCCGGATCCGGGACAGCTAAACTATGGCTACACCTTC.

CDR3 region: CASSQGSSGSYEQYF. For the CDR3, the DNA is TGTGCCAGCAGCCAAGGATCCAGCGGTTCCTACGAGCAGTACTTC. The genes are TRBV4-2 and TRBJ2-7; a possible D gene is TRBD2 (5 bases). The germline V gene has CDR1 LGHNA and CDR2 YNFKEQ. The CDR3 sequence is 15 residues long. Trimming pared 1 base from V and 1 base from J, leaving 11 bases between.

The chain has TRBV19 and TRBJ2-1; 9 nucleotides match TRBD2. Unmatched junction bases numbered 14, after V lost 7 bases and J lost 4 bases. Germline values: CDR1 LNHDA, CDR2 SQIVND (reference sequence). The CDR3 extends over 17 amino acids. CDR3 protein: CASTAPGTSGWYNEQFF. The DNA of the CDR3 is TGTGCCAGTACCGCCCCCGGAACTAGCGGGTGGTACAATGAGCAGTTCTTC. The full variable domain, in which reference TRBV19 and TRBJ2-1 provide the parts outside the CDR3, is DGGITQSPKYLFRKEGQNVTLSCEQNLNHDAMYWYRQDPGQGLRLIYYSQIVNDFQKGDIAEGYSVSREKKESFPLTVTSAQKNPTAFYLCASTAPGTSGWYNEQFFGPGTRLTVL.

The V and J genes are TRBV10-3 and TRBJ1-3; no firm D call. The CDR3 covers 13 residues. Per the germline V gene, CDR1 is ENHRY and CDR2 is SYGVKD. V was clipped by 3 bases and J by 7 bases, with 10 bases between them. The CDR3 DNA sequence: TGTGCCATCAGTGACCCCGTGGAGAACACCATATATTTT. It codes for CAISDPVENTIYF.

The chain links TRBV7-9 to TRBJ1-6; weak D call: TRBD1 (5 bases). Germline CDR1 and CDR2: SEHNR and FQNEAQ (reference sequence). CDR3 length equals 15 residues. With 4 bases removed from V and 9 bases from J, the gap between germline ends came to 16 bases. In DNA form, the CDR3 reads TGTGCCAGCAGCTCCCGGTCGGGGGTTAGTTCACCCCTCCACTTT. Amino acids: CASSSRSGVSSPLHF.

The genes are TRBV25-1 and TRBJ2-1; 9 bases fit TRBD1. Germline V gene data show CDR1 as MGHDK and CDR2 as SYGVNS. Trimming cost V 10 bases and J 4 bases; bases outside gene matches: 8. CDR3 length: 14 residues. CDR3 DNA sequence: TGTGCCACCCGAAGACAGGGGGGGTACAATGAGCAGTTCTTC. It codes for CATRRQGGYNEQFF.

This chain joins TRBV6-2 or TRBV6-3 and TRBJ2-3, with a weak D call TRBD2 (6 bases). Trimming shortened V by 6 bases and J by 2 bases, and 18 bases separated the two germline ends. CDR1 is MNHEY, CDR2 SVGEGT, per germline. The length of the CDR3 is 16 residues. CDR3 residues: CASSKRGVFLTDTQYF. CDR3 bases: TGTGCCAGCAGCAAACGCGGGGTTTTTCTCACAGATACGCAGTATTTT.

In nucleotides, the CDR3 is TGTGCCAGCAGTGAAGAGACGAGGTCTATAAATCGGTATTTT. Encoded protein: CASSEETRSINRYF. The J gene is TRBJ2-3, the V gene TRBV6-1; D call uncertain. From germline, CDR1 is MNHNS and CDR2 SASEGT. Trimming left V 1 base short and J 14 bases short, with 19 bases between. This CDR3 spans 14 amino acids.

This clone was detected a few times. The chain is built from TRBV27 and TRBJ2-7; D is possibly TRBD2 (6 bases). CDR1 is MNHEY, CDR2 SMNVEV, per germline (reference sequence). The CDR3 spans 15 residues. The V gene lost 10 bases and the J gene lost 3 bases, with 22 bases spanning the gap. The CDR3 sequence: CATSNGGPPNYEQYF. The CDR3, as DNA: TGTGCCACCTCCAACGGGGGTCCACCGAACTACGAGCAGTACTTC.

This chain connects TRBV6-1 to TRBJ1-2; possible D gene TRBD1, 6 bases. CDR3 length equals 18 residues. V was cut by 0 bases and J by 8 bases, with 25 bases left in between. The germline V gene encodes CDR1 MNHNS and CDR2 SASEGT. The CDR3 protein is CASSEASGTPGHQRGYTF. CDR3 nucleotides: TGTGCCAGCAGTGAAGCGTCGGGGACCCCGGGACACCAGCGGGGCTACACCTTC.